This T cell receptor (beta chain) was observed in a study of naive and memory T cell subsets. By share, this clonotype ranks as medium-sized. Germline V gene data show CDR1 as SQVTM and CDR2 as ANQGSEA. The CDR3 totals 11 residues. The germline V and J ends were trimmed by 7 bases and 3 bases, with 9 bases remaining between them. Four PCR rounds used nested alpha and beta constant region primers plus the SP2 primer. Using its own MiXCR run on the UMI-ligation and nested PCR reads, TCRdb lists one record per CDR3 protein. The sample lists tens of thousands of distinct CDR3 sequences, 11% occurring once. This sample's treatment: skin biopsy from PPD injection site in Mantoux-positive individual. TCR cDNA received a 3' ligated oligonucleotide that carried a UMI. Individuals with a positive Mantoux test gave biopsies from PPD-injected skin.

The TCR comes from an adult in good health. This chain connects TRBV29-1 to TRBJ2-5, with unresolved D. The sample consisted of skin, taken from a tuberculin skin test site. The CDR3, as DNA: TGCAGCGCCAACTTCGAAGAGACCCAGTACTTC. Translation: CSANFEETQYF.